Each of the 27 T cell receptor beta chains below was sequenced from the same sample in a study of T cells expressing NK-cell markers. TCRdb reanalyzed the 5' RACE reads and collapses them to one entry per CDR3 protein, without DNA. This repertoire comprises 350,000 to 400,000 distinct CDR3 sequences; its ten largest clones make up about 10%. Input material: blood T cells: a sorted CD56 or NKG2C T cell subset, CD4+ or CD8+ T cells, or bulk PBMC T cells (not recorded which). All receptors derive from a woman aged 50 to 65 in good health.

The genes are TRBV25-1 and TRBJ1-2. This CDR3 is 13 amino acids long. Germline lookup yields CDR1 MGHDK and CDR2 SYGVNS. The CDR3 loop reads CASKEGSSYGYTF.

J is TRBJ1-5 and V is TRBV5-5; the D call from TCRdb, TRBD1, cannot be confirmed without DNA. The CDR3 consists of 16 residues. CDR1 SGHKS and CDR2 YYEKEE come from the germline V gene (reference sequence). The CDR3 spells CASSPGVGGSNQPQHF.

The rearrangement uses TRBV29-1 and TRBJ2-1; TCRdb returns TRBD2, unconfirmable since there is no DNA. The CDR3 spans 17 residues. In germline, CDR1 is SQVTM, CDR2 ANQGSEA. The CDR3 is CSFLRAGPLSSYNEQFF.

The rearrangement uses TRBV5-5 and TRBJ2-6; TCRdb calls TRBD1, which cannot be checked without DNA. CDR1 and CDR2 from the germline V gene are SGHKS and YYEKEE (reference sequence). The CDR3 has 20 residues. The CDR3 loop reads CASSLSGGTGGYSGANVLTF.

This chain links TRBV19 with TRBJ2-2; the D gene TCRdb calls, TRBD1, cannot be checked with no DNA. The CDR3 sequence is 17 residues long. The germline CDR1 and CDR2 sequences are LNHDA and SQIVND (reference sequence). This CDR3 is CASGRDRSNLNTGELFF.

The genes are TRBV11-2 and TRBJ2-1; TCRdb's D call, TRBD2, is unchecked because there is no DNA. The CDR3 is 16 amino acids. CDR1 is SGHAT and CDR2 is FQNNGV in the germline V gene. The CDR3 sequence: CASSHLRASSYNEQFF. Full variable domain (remainder filled in from reference TRBV11-2 and TRBJ2-1): EAGVAQSPRYKIIEKRQSVAFWCNPISGHATLYWYQQILGQGPKLLIQFQNNGVVDDSQLPKDRFSAERLKGVDSTLKIQPAKLEDSAVYLCASSHLRASSYNEQFFGPGTRLTVL.

V gene TRBV5-1 combines with J gene TRBJ1-1; the D call from TCRdb, TRBD1, cannot be confirmed without DNA. CDR1 SGHRS and CDR2 YFSETQ come from the germline V gene. This CDR3 has 15 residues. The CDR3: CASSLGTGGNTEAFF.

The chain is built from TRBV30 and TRBJ2-2. Germline loops: CDR1 GTSNPN, CDR2 SVGIG (reference sequence). This CDR3 is 14 amino acids long. The CDR3 is CAWEMSTLTGELFF.

The chain recombines TRBV7-8 with TRBJ2-1. The germline gives CDR1 SGHVS, CDR2 FQNEAQ. The CDR3 runs 14 residues. CDR3 region: CASSLSPLGNEQFF.

J is TRBJ2-3 and V is TRBV5-4; the D gene TCRdb calls, TRBD1, cannot be checked with no DNA. Germline CDR1 SGHNT, CDR2 YYREEE (reference sequence). The CDR3 spans 14 residues. CDR3 in amino acids: CASSPGQGADTQYF.

V usage is TRBV12-5 and J usage is TRBJ2-7; TCRdb's D gene call, TRBD2, goes unchecked for lack of DNA. Germline V gene sequence: CDR1 LGHNT, CDR2 FRNRAP. The CDR3 covers 13 residues. This chain's CDR3 is CASGWGESYEQYF.

The V call is TRBV12-3 or TRBV12-4, the J call TRBJ1-1; TCRdb picks TRBD1, but there is no DNA to check that call. The CDR3 consists of 13 residues. CDR3 residues: CASSDRGGSEAFF.

CDR3: CASSYDSSSYEQYF. J is TRBJ2-7 and V is TRBV6-6; the D gene TCRdb calls, TRBD1, cannot be checked with no DNA. The length of the CDR3 is 14 residues. Germline V CDR1 and CDR2: MNHNY, SVGAGI (reference sequence).

The V call is TRBV12-3 or TRBV12-4, the J call TRBJ2-3. The CDR3 extends over 14 amino acids. This chain's CDR3 is CASRPTYEADTQYF.

The chain uses TRBV19 and TRBJ2-4. Germline CDR1 LNHDA, CDR2 SQIVND (reference sequence). The CDR3 sequence is 15 residues long. CDR3 protein: CASSRTILAKNIQYF. Complete variable domain (other parts from reference TRBV19 and TRBJ2-4): DGGITQSPKYLFRKEGQNVTLSCEQNLNHDAMYWYRQDPGQGLRLIYYSQIVNDFQKGDIAEGYSVSREKKESFPLTVTSAQKNPTAFYLCASSRTILAKNIQYFGAGTRLSVL.

The chain links TRBV5-6 to TRBJ1-2; TCRdb's assignment of TRBD1 cannot be checked, as there is no DNA. The CDR3 is 14 residues long. Germline CDR1 and CDR2: SGHDT and YYEEEE. The CDR3 loop reads CASSPRPGNYGYTF.

V gene TRBV11-2 combines with J gene TRBJ2-1; the TCRdb D gene call, TRBD1, has no DNA to confirm it. Germline CDR1 reads SGHAT; CDR2 reads FQNNGV. There are 13 residues in the CDR3. CDR3 loop: CASNLPTGSEQFF. Complete variable domain (other parts from reference TRBV11-2 and TRBJ2-1): EAGVAQSPRYKIIEKRQSVAFWCNPISGHATLYWYQQILGQGPKLLIQFQNNGVVDDSQLPKDRFSAERLKGVDSTLKIQPAKLEDSAVYLCASNLPTGSEQFFGPGTRLTVL.

The chain links TRBV12-3 or TRBV12-4 to TRBJ2-7. The CDR3 has 11 residues. CDR3 in amino acids: CASRSLGEQYF.

The V call is TRBV12-3 or TRBV12-4, the J call TRBJ2-5; TCRdb proposes TRBD2, but this gene call is untestable without DNA. CDR3 length equals 14 residues. CDR3 loop: CASSRTSLTETQYF.

This sequence joins TRBV3-1 and TRBJ2-2; the D call from TCRdb, TRBD2, cannot be confirmed without DNA. Germline assignment: CDR1 LGHDT and CDR2 YNNKEL (reference sequence). The CDR3 has 17 residues. This chain's CDR3 is CASSQEGVWENTGELFF.

The V gene is TRBV20-1, the J gene TRBJ2-7; checking the TCRdb D call of TRBD2 is not possible without DNA. CDR3 length equals 14 residues. Germline V gives CDR1 DFQATT, CDR2 SNEGSKA (reference sequence). The CDR3 loop is CSATSGGGRLEQYF.

The chain employs TRBV20-1 and TRBJ2-1; TCRdb indicates TRBD2, and absent DNA this call remains unverified. Germline lookup yields CDR1 DFQATT and CDR2 SNEGSKA (reference sequence). The CDR3 consists of 15 residues. The CDR3: CSARPGTSGRNEQFF.

The chain uses TRBV19 and TRBJ1-1. From germline, CDR1 is LNHDA and CDR2 SQIVND (reference sequence). This CDR3 has 13 amino acids. The CDR3 reads CASTGGAYTEAFF.

This sequence joins TRBV5-1 and TRBJ2-7; TCRdb's assignment of TRBD2 cannot be checked, as there is no DNA. Germline values: CDR1 SGHRS, CDR2 YFSETQ. This CDR3 contains 12 residues. CDR3 residues: CASSGREWEQYF.

This chain connects TRBV7-9 to TRBJ2-7; lacking DNA, the TRBD2 call made by TCRdb goes unchecked. CDR1 SEHNR and CDR2 FQNEAQ come from the germline V gene (reference sequence). The CDR3 covers 17 residues. The CDR3 loop is CASSLGEGSSAHYEQYF.

The CDR3 spells CATGSLSRESYNEQFF. The rearrangement joins TRBV24-1 to TRBJ2-1; the TCRdb call, TRBD1, lacks DNA for checking. CDR3 size: 16 residues. The germline gives CDR1 KGHDR, CDR2 SFDVKD.

The J gene is TRBJ1-1, the V gene TRBV3-1; TCRdb names TRBD1, which stays unverified in the absence of DNA. From germline, CDR1 is LGHDT and CDR2 YNNKEL (reference sequence). The CDR3 contains 17 residues. This CDR3 is CASSPRDAAHQNTEAFF.